This T cell receptor (beta chain) was sequenced during a study of low-dose radiotherapy and immunotherapy resistance in tumors (dated by TCRdb to the early 2020s). Regarding the research as a whole: Cohort 1 received 0.5 Gy per fraction every 2 weeks, with a prescribed total PTV dose of 6.5 Gy. Patients in Cohort 2 were given 1 Gy per fraction every two weeks, for a total of 13 Gy across 26 weeks. Patients were given nivolumab as a 240 mg flat dose every two weeks and ipilimumab at 1 mg/kg every six weeks, with both drugs delivered intravenously. Intravenous cyclophosphamide at 200 mg/m2 was administered every two weeks, one day ahead of each radiation and immunotherapy administration. Starting on cycle 1 day 1, patients took 300 mg of aspirin by mouth once a day for four cycles. Trial participants were not randomized into treatment groups. Eight patients were included in the translational analysis, namely three from the first dose cohort plus the first five from the second dose cohort.

The germline V gene specifies SNHLY as CDR1 and FYNNEI as CDR2. Trimming takes 4 bases off V and 2 bases off J; junction bases not matched to a gene: 6. CDR3 length: 15 amino acids, cysteine to phenylalanine. Only the CDR3 part of the read is kept: 45 bases, read in frame from the first base. Sequenced on an Illumina HiSeq 2500. To make first-strand cDNA, Superscript III was used along with a set of TRAV- and TRBV-specific primers so that both the TCRalpha and TCRbeta chains were covered. TCRs were amplified with Phusion for approximately 19 PCR cycles using a constant-region primer together with the adapter attached to the V primers. Isolated mRNA was amplified with the MessageAmp II aRNA Amplification Kit, using a 16-hour in vitro transcription at 37°C. The Dynabeads mRNA DIRECT Purification Kit was used to isolate mRNA for TCR sequencing. Indexed Illumina adapters were added in a second approximately 25-cycle Phusion PCR, and the resulting products were purified with AMPure XP beads. The paper's data handling went like this. Custom Perl scripts pooled TCR sequences encoding the same protein, removed out-of-frame sequences and computed each clonotype's abundance. The analysis excluded TCR sequences that were supported by just one read. Among the metrics used to describe the repertoires were Shannon entropy, Gini index, clonality, richness, and the frequency of TCRs shared between repertoires. TCRdb reran the public reads through fastp at Q25 and MiXCR, keeping productive beta chains. Identical CDR3 protein sequences are pooled into one entry, listed with their most common genes and DNA. The V and J calls come from TCRdb's annotation, not from the publication. The sample has some 60,000 distinct CDR3 sequences on record, more than 25% of them singletons. In total, the top ten clones hold 6.6% of the sample.

Ten or more counts support this clonotype. The target of this receptor is not known. No much larger clone is present one base from it, and per-base qualities are unavailable. Interpreted using the paper, the time point label stands for: before trial treatment. The donors took part in RACIN, a single-arm, phase I, dose-escalation trial that combined nivolumab, ipilimumab, aspirin, low-dose cyclophosphamide and low-dose radiotherapy. Patients were eligible if they had advanced solid tumors that were TIL-negative. Sequencing used PBMCs, obtained before treatment. Recombination connected TRBV2 to TRBJ2-7, with TRBD1 identical over 9 junction bases. This receptor was taken from a male donor with rectosigmoid adenocarcinoma. The nucleotide sequence reads as follows: TGTGCCAGCAGTGCCGGGACAGGGTTTACCTACGAGCAGTACTTC. Translated, this gives CASSAGTGFTYEQYF.